This note documents a single T cell receptor beta chain sequence. Its binding antigen is unknown. Qualities for individual bases were not recorded, and no much larger clone is one base off. The data were obtained in a study of shared clonotypes between healthy human individuals (dated by TCRdb to the early 2020s). With respect to the entire study: A few men and two women, aged 18 to 49 years, made up the cohort. Per donor, three plates each were used for CD4 naive and CD4 memory, two for CD8 naive, and one for CD8 memory. To estimate repertoire size and how much clonotype sharing occurs between individuals, the study deeply sequenced the blood TCR repertoires of about 5 healthy adults. Libraries were prepared and TCR repertoires were sequenced by different laboratories using diverse techniques, in order to increase sequencing depth and limit assay-specific biases. Each donor's leukapheresis produced roughly between about 0.9 and 9.5 billion PBMCs. Broad study findings and their caveats: Sampling was restricted to blood, and TCR repertoires in tissue are likely to differ from TCR repertoires in blood. Higher generation probabilities were observed for clonotypes shared by all four sorted-subset donors than for non-shared clonotypes. Pairwise subsampling led to the expectation that sequencing depth would affect the degree of clonotype sharing among donors. The small number of donors limited the genetic and exposure-history diversity represented. Sharing across a few donors was observed for 4.5% to 6.5% of naive CD4, under 4% of naive CD8, over 2% of memory CD4, and around 0.4% of memory CD8 clonotypes. Larger estimated clonotype richness was generally found for naive subsets than for memory subsets. Incomplete sequencing was indicated by rarefaction of sorted-subset datasets, despite the large sequencing depth.

The donors were healthy, HIV-negative adults who had no recently reported acute infections or vaccinations. All donors were Caucasian adults living in Nashville, Tennessee, USA. CD4+ T cells were enriched by magnetic negative selection, after which naive cells were positively selected on CD45RA and the negative fraction was taken as the memory subset. After blood collection by leukapheresis, PBMCs were isolated using Ficoll-Histopaque density gradient centrifugation and then cryopreserved in the vapor phase of liquid nitrogen. Analytical flow cytometry was used to check the purity and quantity of each magnetically sorted T cell population. Genomic DNA was isolated from every sorted fraction and measured by UV absorbance on a Nanodrop 2000c. CDR1 and CDR2, per the germline V gene, are MDHEN and SYDVKM. The CDR3 measures 16 amino acids from cysteine to phenylalanine. The entry retains the CDR3 DNA only, 48 bases that are in frame from base 1. Trimming accounts for 3 bases at V and 0 bases at J, while the number of junction bases matched to no gene is 4.

TCR CDR3 regions were amplified from genomic DNA by multiplex PCR using the deep immunoSEQ assay. Extracted genomic DNA from each cell subset was spread evenly across all wells of several immunoSEQ 96-well plates, with each plate serving as a replicate. For sorted subsets, about 0.2 ug genomic DNA, equal to 30,000 or so T cell genomes, was loaded into each replicate PCR. Purified libraries were measured with a Qubit 3.0 fluorometer, size-checked on a Bioanalyzer 2100, and measured again with the KAPA Library Quantification kit. Every immunoSEQ 96-well plate was sequenced on a separate single-read 150-cycle Illumina NextSeq 550 flow cell. Turning to the authors' computational methods: Because the immunoSEQ output held only junctional sequences and lacked quality scores, the filtering could not match the filtering applied to full-length reads. Sequences were annotated with PyIR, a Python wrapper for IgBLAST v1.9, and V/J genes and CDR3 were assigned using IMGT germline references. Reads were filtered out if the reads had weak V/J assignments (E-value above 1e-6), no CDR3, stop codons, out-of-frame junctions, or ambiguous translated residues. A V3J clonotype was defined by an identical inferred V gene, J gene, and CDR3 amino acid sequence. The percentage overlap between two repertoires was calculated by dividing the number of shared unique clonotypes by the size of the smaller repertoire. Repertoire richness was assessed with RTK rarefaction, the Chao1 estimator, and Recon v2.1 estimates of unobserved clonotypes. OLGA was used to compute generation probabilities for all TCRbeta clonotypes that the gDNA method yielded from several donors. TCRdb stores this immuneACCESS table with in-frame sequences only. Part of the clones is absent; in the studies checked, under half of the shortfall reflects unresolved V genes, and no reason is known for the rest. V and J calls and clone size are those listed in that table; D and trimming were worked out from the DNA. Within this sample are a few hundred thousand clones, with around 67% of them counted one time only. The top ten clonotypes cover more than 9% of the sample.

Sequencing used memory CD4+ T cells sorted from blood. The cell subset or site tag for this specimen amounts to: CD45RA-negative fraction. The sequence was collected from a man aged 25-45 years in good health. This receptor chain uses TRBV28 and TRBJ2-2; 7 central nucleotides agree with TRBD2. The CDR3 reads as follows: CASSFSLAANTGELFF. The DNA sequence follows: TGTGCCAGCAGTTTTTCCCTAGCGGCGAACACCGGGGAGCTGTTTTTT. Beyond the CDR3, the reference TRBV28 and TRBJ2-2 genes provide the residues; the full variable domain reads: DVKVTQSSRYLVKRTGEKVFLECVQDMDHENMFWYRQDPGLGLRLIYFSYDVKMKEKGDIPEGYSVSREKKERFSLILESASTNQTSMYLCASSFSLAANTGELFFGEGSRLTVL.